This TCR beta chain was found in a study of vaccination and CD4 T cells after COVID-19. Study-level information: The convalescents were made up of six males and four females, two of whom were Hispanic. A median of around 73 days (range 14 to 241) separated dose two from the taking of post-vaccine samples.

Turning to this clonotype: Its target is unknown.

Study outcomes and limitations: The authors studied relatively few convalescent patients and analyzed no early post-infection timepoints.

From germline, CDR1 is DFQATT and CDR2 SNEGSKA (reference sequence). The CDR3 contains 12 residues. Trimming removed 1 base at V and 6 bases at J, with 9 bases between. TCRdb fed the PCR reads into MiXCR, producing one record per CDR3 protein. The sample records about 20,000 distinct CDR3 sequences, just over 60% being singletons. The origin of this receptor is a human donor who had recovered from COVID-19. The sample consisted of CD4+ T cells from blood, taken after SARS-CoV-2 vaccination. The chain combines TRBV20-1 with TRBJ1-2; D might be TRBD1 (5 bases). CDR3 residues: CSARVRDDGYTF. The DNA for the CDR3 is TGCAGTGCTAGAGTGAGGGACGATGGCTACACCTTC.